This paragraph reports one TCR beta chain. The antigen is unknown. CDR1 MDHEN and CDR2 SYDVKM come from the germline V gene. This CDR3 contains 13 residues. Deletions cut 10 bases from V and 0 bases from J, with 11 bases between. TCRdb keeps only in-frame clones here, not all; method: immunoSEQ multiplex PCR. The profile shows over 120,000 clones, 70% to 90% of them singletons. These data are taken from a study of T cell responses to AZD1222 COVID-19 vaccine. Whole-study findings and limits: Epitopes outside B.1.351 and B.1.1.7 mutated regions reportedly drew nearly half of spike TCRs. Donor demographics were predominantly white British with a female majority; clonal diversity may be underestimated.

The clonotype comes from an adult who received the AZD1222 COVID-19 vaccine. This specimen was peripheral blood, taken 28 days after the second AZD1222 dose. This chain connects TRBV28 to TRBJ2-3; possibly TRBD2 for D (5 bases). The DNA for the CDR3 is TGTGCCATGAGAGCGGTTAGCACAGATACGCAGTATTTT. As protein: CAMRAVSTDTQYF.